This entry features one T cell receptor beta chain sequence. The entry originates in a study of blood T cell repertoires in COVID-19. Study information: Samples came from the United States, Italy and Spain, spanning acute and convalescent COVID-19. T cells, B-cell-depleted T cells, or PBMCs provided the cDNA or gDNA that served as material.

While infection was still active, Seattle patients were enrolled and then followed longitudinally. Authors' processing steps: The authors estimated nucleated cell counts from reference gene primer amplification. Profiling relied on immunoSEQ multiplex PCR, and the TCRdb table lists in-frame clones only, not all of them. That table supplies the V and J calls and clone size; D and trimming were determined from the DNA. The table has 350,000 or so clones, around nine tenths seen once. The sequencing input was peripheral blood. The receptor comes from a woman aged 55-69 years with COVID-19, enrolled during active disease.

CDR3 protein: CASSAGLAGALNTGELFF. CDR3 nucleotides: TGCGCCAGCAGTGCTGGACTAGCGGGGGCCCTAAACACCGGGGAGCTGTTTTTT. The chain joins TRBV10-2 to TRBJ2-2; TRBD2 agrees at 13 bases. Germline V gives CDR1 WSHSY, CDR2 SAAADI. V dropped 4 bases and J dropped 2; count of bases not matched to a gene: 7. The CDR3 spans 18 residues.